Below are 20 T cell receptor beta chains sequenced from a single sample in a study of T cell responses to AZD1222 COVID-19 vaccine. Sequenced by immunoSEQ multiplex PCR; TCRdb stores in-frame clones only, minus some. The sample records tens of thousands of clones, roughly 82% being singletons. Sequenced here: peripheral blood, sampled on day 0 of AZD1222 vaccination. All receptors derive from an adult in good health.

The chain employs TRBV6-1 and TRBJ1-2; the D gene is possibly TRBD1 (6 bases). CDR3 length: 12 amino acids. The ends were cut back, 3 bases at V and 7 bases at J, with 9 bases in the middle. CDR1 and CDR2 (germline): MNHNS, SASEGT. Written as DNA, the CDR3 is TGTGCCAGCAGTGAGGGGGGGCTTGGCTACACCTTC. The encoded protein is CASSEGGLGYTF.

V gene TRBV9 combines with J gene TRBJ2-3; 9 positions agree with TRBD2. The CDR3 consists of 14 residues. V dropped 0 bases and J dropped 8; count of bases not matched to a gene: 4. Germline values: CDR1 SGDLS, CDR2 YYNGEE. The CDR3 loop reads CASSVGASGITQYF. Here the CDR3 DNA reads TGTGCCAGCAGCGTAGGCGCTAGCGGGATTACGCAGTATTTT. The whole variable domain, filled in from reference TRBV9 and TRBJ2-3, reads DSGVTQTPKHLITATGQRVTLRCSPRSGDLSVYWYQQSLDQGLQFLIQYYNGEERAKGNILERFSAQQFPDLHSELNLSSLELGDSALYFCASSVGASGITQYFGPGTRLTVL.

The CDR3 reads CASSVDGQGHQPQHF. The CDR3 DNA sequence: TGTGCCAGCAGCGTAGATGGACAGGGCCATCAGCCCCAGCATTTT. The rearrangement joins TRBV9 to TRBJ1-5; 8 nucleotides match TRBD1. From germline, CDR1 is SGDLS and CDR2 YYNGEE. The CDR3 is 15 residues long. The J segment lost 5 bases and the V segment lost 0 bases, leaving 4 bases of the junction unmatched. The whole variable domain, filled in from reference TRBV9 and TRBJ1-5, reads DSGVTQTPKHLITATGQRVTLRCSPRSGDLSVYWYQQSLDQGLQFLIQYYNGEERAKGNILERFSAQQFPDLHSELNLSSLELGDSALYFCASSVDGQGHQPQHFGDGTRLSIL.

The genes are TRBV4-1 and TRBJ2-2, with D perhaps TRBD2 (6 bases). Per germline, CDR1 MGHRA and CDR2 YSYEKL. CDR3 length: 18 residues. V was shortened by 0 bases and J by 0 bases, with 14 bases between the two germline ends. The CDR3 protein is CASSQDTGLFANTGELFF. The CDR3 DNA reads TGCGCCAGCAGCCAAGATACAGGACTATTCGCGAACACCGGGGAGCTGTTTTTT.

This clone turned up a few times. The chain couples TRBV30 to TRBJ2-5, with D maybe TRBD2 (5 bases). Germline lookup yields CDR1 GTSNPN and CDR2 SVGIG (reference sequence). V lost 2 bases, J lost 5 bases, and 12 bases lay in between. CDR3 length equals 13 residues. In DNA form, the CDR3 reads TGTGCCTGGAGTATGAGGGTGAGGGAGACCCAGTACTTC. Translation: CAWSMRVRETQYF.

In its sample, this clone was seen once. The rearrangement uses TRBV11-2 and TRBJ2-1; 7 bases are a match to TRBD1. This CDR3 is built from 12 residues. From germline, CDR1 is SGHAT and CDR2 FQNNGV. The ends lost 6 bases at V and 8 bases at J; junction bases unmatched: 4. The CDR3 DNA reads TGTGCCAGCAGTATAGGGGGCGATGAGCAGTTCTTC. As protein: CASSIGGDEQFF.

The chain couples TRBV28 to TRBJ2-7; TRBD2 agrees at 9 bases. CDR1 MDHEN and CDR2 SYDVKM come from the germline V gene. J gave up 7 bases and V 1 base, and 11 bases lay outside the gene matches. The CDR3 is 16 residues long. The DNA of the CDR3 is TGTGCCAGCAGTTTATATCTTGGGACTAGCAAGTGGGAGCAGTACTTC. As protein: CASSLYLGTSKWEQYF.

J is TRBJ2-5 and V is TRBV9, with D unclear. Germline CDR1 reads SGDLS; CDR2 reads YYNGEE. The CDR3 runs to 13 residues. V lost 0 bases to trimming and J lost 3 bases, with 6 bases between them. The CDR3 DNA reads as TGTGCCAGCAGCGTAGGGGCAGAAGAGACCCAGTACTTC. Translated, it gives CASSVGAEETQYF.

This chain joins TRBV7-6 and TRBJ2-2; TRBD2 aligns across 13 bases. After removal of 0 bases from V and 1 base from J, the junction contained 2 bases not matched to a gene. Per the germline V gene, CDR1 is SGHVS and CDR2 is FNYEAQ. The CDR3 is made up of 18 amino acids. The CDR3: CASSLAGTSGENTGELFF. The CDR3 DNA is TGTGCCAGCAGCTTAGCCGGGACTAGCGGGGAGAACACCGGGGAGCTGTTTTTT.

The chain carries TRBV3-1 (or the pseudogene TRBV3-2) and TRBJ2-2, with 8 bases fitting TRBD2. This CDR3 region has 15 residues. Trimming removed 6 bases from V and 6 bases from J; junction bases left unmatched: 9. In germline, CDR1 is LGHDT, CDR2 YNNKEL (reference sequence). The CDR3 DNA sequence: TGTGCCAGCAGAAAAGCGGGAGAAGGGGCCGGGGAGCTGTTTTTT. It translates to CASRKAGEGAGELFF.

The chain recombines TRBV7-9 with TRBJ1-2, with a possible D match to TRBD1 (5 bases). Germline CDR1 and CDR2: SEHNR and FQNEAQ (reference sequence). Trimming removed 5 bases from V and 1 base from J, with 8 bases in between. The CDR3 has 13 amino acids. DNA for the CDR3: TGTGCCAGCAGCCGACAGAATAACTATGGCTACACCTTC. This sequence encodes CASSRQNNYGYTF.

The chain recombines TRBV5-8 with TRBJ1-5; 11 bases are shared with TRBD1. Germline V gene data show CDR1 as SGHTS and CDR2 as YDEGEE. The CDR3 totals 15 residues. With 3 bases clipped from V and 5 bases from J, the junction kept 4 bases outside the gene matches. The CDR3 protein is CASSSRDRGYQPQHF. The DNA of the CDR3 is TGTGCCAGCAGCTCTCGGGACAGGGGGTATCAGCCCCAGCATTTT.

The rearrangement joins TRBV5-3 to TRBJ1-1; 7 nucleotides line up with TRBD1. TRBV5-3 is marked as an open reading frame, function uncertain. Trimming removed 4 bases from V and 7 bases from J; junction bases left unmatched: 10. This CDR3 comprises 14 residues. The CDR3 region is CARSVDRALLEAFF. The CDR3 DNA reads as TGTGCCAGAAGCGTTGACAGGGCACTGCTTGAAGCTTTCTTT.

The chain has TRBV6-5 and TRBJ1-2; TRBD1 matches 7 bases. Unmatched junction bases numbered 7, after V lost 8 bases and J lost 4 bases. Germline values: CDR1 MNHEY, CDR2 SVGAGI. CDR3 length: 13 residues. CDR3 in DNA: TGTGCCAGCCTCAGAGGGGGCGCCTATGGCTACACCTTC. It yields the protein CASLRGGAYGYTF.

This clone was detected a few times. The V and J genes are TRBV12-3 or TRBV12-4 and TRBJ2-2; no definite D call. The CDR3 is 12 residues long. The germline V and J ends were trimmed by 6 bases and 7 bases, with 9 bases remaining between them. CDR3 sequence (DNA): TGTGCCAGCAGGTACAGAAACGGGGAGCTGTTTTTT. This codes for CASRYRNGELFF.

The CDR3 region has the DNA TGTGCCAGCAGACGGCCAGGGAACTATGGCTACACCTTC. This translates into CASRRPGNYGYTF. J is TRBJ1-2 and V is TRBV27, with D possibly TRBD1 on 5 matching bases. The CDR3 extends over 13 amino acids. Germline V gene sequence: CDR1 MNHEY, CDR2 SMNVEV (reference sequence). Between the trimmed V and J ends, which lost 6 bases and 2 bases, there was a span of 10 bases.

In DNA form, the CDR3 reads TGTGCCAGCAGCTCGTGGACAGGAGATCTCGGGGAGCTGTTTTTT. It codes for CASSSWTGDLGELFF. This chain links TRBV5-8 with TRBJ2-2, with 7 bases that match TRBD1. The V segment lost 3 bases and the J segment 7 bases; nucleotides outside the gene matches: 9. This CDR3 has 15 residues. Per the germline V gene, CDR1 is SGHTS and CDR2 is YDEGEE.

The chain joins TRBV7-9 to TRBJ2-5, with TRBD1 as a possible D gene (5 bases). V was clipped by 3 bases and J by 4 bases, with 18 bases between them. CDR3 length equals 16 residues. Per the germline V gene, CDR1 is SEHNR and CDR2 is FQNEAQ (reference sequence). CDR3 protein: CASSLLAIRGTETQYF. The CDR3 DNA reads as TGTGCCAGCAGCTTGCTTGCTATAAGGGGAACAGAGACCCAGTACTTC.

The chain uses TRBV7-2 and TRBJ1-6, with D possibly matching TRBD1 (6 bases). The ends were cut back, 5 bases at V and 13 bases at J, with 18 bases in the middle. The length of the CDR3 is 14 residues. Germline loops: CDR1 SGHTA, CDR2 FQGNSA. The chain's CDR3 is CASSTTGPKAPLHF. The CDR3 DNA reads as TGTGCCAGCAGCACGACAGGTCCTAAGGCCCCCCTCCACTTT.

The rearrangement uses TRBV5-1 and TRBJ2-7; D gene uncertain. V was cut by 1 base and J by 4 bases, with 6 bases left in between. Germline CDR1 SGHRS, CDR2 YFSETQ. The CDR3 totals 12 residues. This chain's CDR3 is CASSLLGYEQYF. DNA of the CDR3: TGCGCCAGCAGCTTGTTGGGTTACGAGCAGTACTTC.